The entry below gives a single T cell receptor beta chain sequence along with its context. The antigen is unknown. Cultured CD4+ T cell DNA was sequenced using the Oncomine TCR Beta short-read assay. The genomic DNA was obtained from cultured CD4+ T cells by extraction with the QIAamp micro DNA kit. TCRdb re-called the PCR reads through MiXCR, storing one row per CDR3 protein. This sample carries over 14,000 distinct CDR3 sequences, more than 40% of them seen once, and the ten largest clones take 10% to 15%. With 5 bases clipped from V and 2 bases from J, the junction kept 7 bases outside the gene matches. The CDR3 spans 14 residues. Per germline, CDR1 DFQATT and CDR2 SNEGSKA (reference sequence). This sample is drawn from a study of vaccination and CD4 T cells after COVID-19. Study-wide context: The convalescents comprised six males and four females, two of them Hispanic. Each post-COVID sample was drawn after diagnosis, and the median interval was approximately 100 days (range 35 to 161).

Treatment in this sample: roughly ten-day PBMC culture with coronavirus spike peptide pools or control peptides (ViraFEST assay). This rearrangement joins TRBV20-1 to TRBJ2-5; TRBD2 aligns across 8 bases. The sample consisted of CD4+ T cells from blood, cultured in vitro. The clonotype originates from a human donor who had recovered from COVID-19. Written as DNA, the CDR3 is TGCAGTGCTCGAGGACTAGCCCCTCAAGAGACCCAGTACTTC. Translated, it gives CSARGLAPQETQYF.